What follows describes a single T cell receptor (beta chain). The record originates from a study of radiotherapy plus CTLA-4 blockade in lung cancer. About the study: Among enrolled patients, approximately 18% responded and about 30% achieved disease control.

This table comes from immunoSEQ multiplex PCR, and its TCRdb copy is limited to in-frame clones, with some not included. The sample shows 70,000 to 85,000 clones, under 75% of them seen only once. The germline V gene encodes CDR1 KGHSH and CDR2 LQKENI. The CDR3 consists of 15 residues. Between the trimmed V and J ends, which lost 2 bases and 0 bases, there was a span of 9 bases. Those patients who had chemo-refractory metastatic non-small-cell lung cancer were given focal radiation along with CTLA-4 blockade through ipilimumab. V usage is TRBV18 and J usage is TRBJ2-3; maybe TRBD2 (6 bases). The TCR was taken from a human donor with non-small cell lung cancer whose response to radiotherapy plus ipilimumab could not be evaluated. The specimen was peripheral blood, collected from a patient treated with radiotherapy plus ipilimumab. The CDR3 nucleotides are TGTGCCAGCTCACCATTAGCGGAAAGCACAGATACGCAGTATTTT. Its translation: CASSPLAESTDTQYF.